The clone carrying this TCR beta chain has only a few counts. This entry comes from a study of blood T cell repertoires in COVID-19. Clones were sequenced by immunoSEQ multiplex PCR, and TCRdb holds only the in-frame ones, with some missing. The table includes about 220,000 clones, more than 70% detected once. The receptor comes from a woman older than 75 with acute or convalescent COVID-19. The sample comprised peripheral blood.

CDR3: CASSLRASGVTSYEQYF. The CDR3 DNA follows: TGCGCCAGCAGCTTAAGGGCTAGCGGGGTTACCTCCTACGAGCAGTACTTC. The chain employs TRBV5-1 and TRBJ2-7, with 9 bases aligning to TRBD2. V shed 2 bases and J 0 bases; nucleotides not matched to a gene: 9. Germline CDR1 and CDR2: SGHRS and YFSETQ. This CDR3 is 17 amino acids long.